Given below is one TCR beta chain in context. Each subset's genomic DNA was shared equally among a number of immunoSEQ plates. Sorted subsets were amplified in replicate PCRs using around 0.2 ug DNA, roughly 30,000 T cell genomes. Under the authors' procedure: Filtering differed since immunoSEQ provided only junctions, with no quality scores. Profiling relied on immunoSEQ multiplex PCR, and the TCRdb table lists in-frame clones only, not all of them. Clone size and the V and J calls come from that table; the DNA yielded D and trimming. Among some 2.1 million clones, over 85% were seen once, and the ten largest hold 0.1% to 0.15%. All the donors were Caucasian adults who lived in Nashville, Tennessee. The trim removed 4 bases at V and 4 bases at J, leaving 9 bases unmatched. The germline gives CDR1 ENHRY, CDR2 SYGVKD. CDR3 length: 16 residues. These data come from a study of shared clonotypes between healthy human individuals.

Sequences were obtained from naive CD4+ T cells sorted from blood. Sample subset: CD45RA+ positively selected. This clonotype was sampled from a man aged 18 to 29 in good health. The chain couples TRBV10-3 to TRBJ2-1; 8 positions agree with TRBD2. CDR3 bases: TGTGCCATCAGTGGAGGAGCGGGGGCTTCTTACAATGAGCAGTTCTTC. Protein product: CAISGGAGASYNEQFF.